This T cell receptor (beta chain) was sequenced during a study of cytomegalovirus exposure and HLA in healthy donors. Overall study: Genetic ancestry analysis placed under 90% of the roughly 400 donors that were genotyped in the Caucasian-associated cluster.

PCR primers comprised 60 Vbeta and 13 Jbeta primers. Clones were read by immunoSEQ multiplex PCR, and TCRdb kept only the in-frame ones, dropping some. The table shows about 98,000 clones, with under 70% occurring only once. Notes on the study in general: The authors considered a cluster of highly shared sequence variants likely to be a sequencing artifact. Most CMV-associated TCR beta chains appeared HLA-restricted in a later analysis.

Deletions cut 1 base from V and 0 bases from J, with 10 bases between. The CDR3 runs 16 residues. Germline CDR1 and CDR2: LGHNT and FRNRAP. A remark on this clone: Its antigen is undetermined.

This chain uses TRBV12-5 with TRBJ2-1; D ambiguous. What was sequenced was PBMCs. This TCR was recovered from a man aged 50 to 59 in good health and CMV-seronegative. DNA for the CDR3: TGTGCTAGTGGTTTGGGGAGCGCTCTCTCCTACAATGAGCAGTTCTTC. It codes for CASGLGSALSYNEQFF.